This TCR beta chain stems from a study of T cells in Graves' hyperthyroidism and ophthalmopathy. About the study: Peripheral blood was collected at initial diagnosis, before any treatment.

This clonotype was observed once. Its antigen is still unknown. V shed 5 bases and J shed 8 bases, with 12 bases lying between them. There are 11 residues in the CDR3. Germline lookup yields CDR1 SQVTM and CDR2 ANQGSEA. Points from the study as a whole: Within blood appeared most thyroid clonotypes that had expanded above 0.001.

Patients aged 18 to 65 had newly diagnosed hyperthyroidism lasting under 2 months. Amplification targeted TCR beta CDR3 regions from RNA transcripts. Using the HTBI primer set, a first-round RT-PCR was run on the TCR CDR3. TCRdb recomputed calls from the multiplex PCR reads with MiXCR, one row per CDR3 protein. The sample lists fewer than 900,000 distinct CDR3 sequences, under 20% occurring once. The chain combines TRBV29-1 with TRBJ1-2, with D possibly TRBD1 on 5 matching bases. The source is a woman aged 45 to 65 with Graves' hyperthyroidism that later progressed to Graves' ophthalmopathy. Sequencing used blood. In DNA form, the CDR3 reads TGCAGCGTTCGAGGGGCGGGAGGCTACACCTTC. Translation gives CSVRGAGGYTF.